The 23 T cell receptor beta chains reported below all come from one sample, sequenced in a study of Ad26.COV2.S vaccination and SARS-CoV-2 variants. Measured with immunoSEQ multiplex PCR; TCRdb has only the in-frame clones, and not every one. The sample lists about 350,000 clones, approximately 85% occurring once. The treatment here: 15 to 20 received Ad26.COV2.S at low or high dose, single or two shots; about 5 received placebo; per-sample allocation not given. After the first vaccine or placebo injection, samples were drawn on day 63. The specimen comprised peripheral blood, sampled in a trial of Ad26.COV2.S vaccine versus placebo. The receptors were gathered from a person between 18 and 60 years old who received the Ad26.COV2.S COVID-19 vaccine or a placebo.

This rearrangement joins TRBV6-5 to TRBJ2-7; 8 bases line up with TRBD1. CDR1 and CDR2 from the germline V gene are MNHEY and SVGAGI. The CDR3 is 15 residues long. V lost 0 bases to trimming and J lost 2 bases; unmatched junction nucleotides: 3. Here the CDR3 DNA reads TGTGCCAGCAGTTACTCCTGGACAGGGCCCTACGAGCAGTACTTC. The encoded protein is CASSYSWTGPYEQYF.

A few counts support this clone. The chain couples TRBV5-4 to TRBJ1-6; no clear D. Germline V gene data show CDR1 as SGHNT and CDR2 as YYREEE (reference sequence). Trimming took off 0 bases at V and 6 bases at J, with 7 bases between the two ends. The CDR3 runs 14 residues. CDR3 bases: TGTGCCAGCAGCTTGGGACGGGTTAATTCACCCCTCCACTTT. This encodes CASSLGRVNSPLHF.

The rearrangement links TRBV5-1 to TRBJ2-3, with D maybe TRBD2 (5 bases). Trimming took 0 bases from V and 1 from J, leaving 12 bases between them. Germline assignment: CDR1 SGHRS and CDR2 YFSETQ. This CDR3 contains 16 residues. This CDR3 is CASSLAGIIRTDTQYF. The CDR3, as DNA: TGCGCCAGCAGCTTGGCCGGGATTATTCGCACAGATACGCAGTATTTT.

The gene calls are TRBV9 and TRBJ2-6; D gene uncertain. Germline-derived CDR1 and CDR2 are SGDLS and YYNGEE. The CDR3 consists of 15 residues. Trimming pared 4 bases from V and 1 base from J, leaving 9 bases between. This CDR3 is CASSPLGSGANVLTF. In DNA form, the CDR3 reads TGTGCCAGCAGCCCCTTAGGGTCTGGGGCCAACGTCCTGACTTTC.

The V call is TRBV6-2 or TRBV6-3, the J call TRBJ1-5; unclear D gene. The V gene's germline CDR1 is MNHEY and CDR2 SVGEGT. Deletions cut 2 bases from V and 2 bases from J, with 13 bases between. The CDR3 sequence is 16 residues long. The CDR3 here is CASSYATEGGNQPQHF. In DNA form, the CDR3 reads TGTGCCAGCAGTTACGCGACGGAGGGAGGCAATCAGCCCCAGCATTTT.

The chain combines TRBV14 with TRBJ1-1; D is uncertain. Germline V gives CDR1 SGHDN, CDR2 FVKESK. The CDR3 sequence is 13 residues long. The ends were cut back, 4 bases at V and 0 bases at J, with 6 bases in the middle. CDR3 protein: CASSPRLNTEAFF. Written as DNA, the CDR3 is TGTGCCAGCAGCCCTAGACTGAACACTGAAGCTTTCTTT.

The genes are TRBV7-2 and TRBJ2-7; D not certain. V lost 1 base and J lost 3, with 7 bases in between. This CDR3 spans 13 amino acids. The germline V gene encodes CDR1 SGHTA and CDR2 FQGNSA. This CDR3 reads CASSLGYRYEQYF. The CDR3 region has the DNA TGTGCCAGCAGCTTAGGGTATCGCTACGAGCAGTACTTC. The complete variable domain, with remaining parts taken from reference TRBV7-2 and TRBJ2-7, reads GAGVSQSPSNKVTEKGKDVELRCDPISGHTALYWYRQSLGQGLEFLIYFQGNSAPDKSGLPSDRFSAERTGGSVSTLTIQRTQQEDSAVYLCASSLGYRYEQYFGPGTRLTVT.

The chain recombines TRBV4-3 with TRBJ1-2; D remains ambiguous. Deletions cut 1 base from V and 4 bases from J, with 10 bases between. Germline V gene lookup returns CDR1 LGHNA and CDR2 YSLEER. The CDR3 is 14 amino acids. In nucleotides, the CDR3 is TGCGCCAGCAGCCAAGCAACAGAACGCTATGGCTACACCTTC. This encodes CASSQATERYGYTF.

The chain is built from TRBV27 and TRBJ1-6, with a possible D match to TRBD1 (5 bases). The V end lost 10 bases, the J end lost 7 bases, and 20 bases lay between the germline ends. The CDR3 extends over 15 amino acids. Germline assignment: CDR1 MNHEY and CDR2 SMNVEV (reference sequence). The CDR3: CATKGSRVGNSPLHF. CDR3 nucleotides: TGTGCCACCAAGGGGTCGAGGGTCGGGAATTCACCCCTCCACTTT.

The chain recombines TRBV3-1 (or the pseudogene TRBV3-2) with TRBJ2-1; D remains unclear. The CDR3 is 12 residues long. V dropped 4 bases and J dropped 6 bases, with 7 bases sitting between them. Germline CDR1 LGHDT, CDR2 YNNKEL (reference sequence). The CDR3 coding sequence is TGTGCCAGCAGCCCCACGAGCAATGAGCAGTTCTTC. This encodes CASSPTSNEQFF.

The DNA of the CDR3 is TGTGCCAGCAGTTTAAATGGGGTCCTGCCCCAGCATTTT. It is translated as CASSLNGVLPQHF. The gene calls are TRBV27 and TRBJ1-5; no firm D call. The CDR3 runs 13 residues. V was pared by 2 bases and J by 9 bases, with 11 bases between. Germline CDR1 MNHEY, CDR2 SMNVEV (reference sequence).

This rearrangement joins TRBV15 to TRBJ2-5, with 7 bases matching TRBD1. The V gene end was trimmed by 6 bases and the J gene end by 4 bases; junction bases not matched to a gene: 11. From germline, CDR1 is LNHNV and CDR2 YYDKDF (reference sequence). The CDR3 is 15 amino acids. DNA for the CDR3: TGTGCCACCAGTCCCGAACCCCGGGACAGAGAGACCCAGTACTTC. Protein: CATSPEPRDRETQYF.

J is TRBJ1-1 and V is TRBV5-4, with D uncertain. The CDR3 is 14 amino acids. V gave up 0 bases and J gave up 1 base, with 7 bases separating them. Germline CDR1 and CDR2: SGHNT and YYREEE (reference sequence). The CDR3 DNA follows: TGTGCCAGCAGCTTGGAACGGAAGAACACTGAAGCTTTCTTT. Protein sequence: CASSLERKNTEAFF.

The CDR3 here is CASSSSGGGPGELFF. In DNA, the CDR3 is TGTGCCAGCAGTTCTAGCGGGGGAGGGCCCGGGGAGCTGTTTTTT. The rearrangement joins TRBV28 to TRBJ2-2; TRBD2 aligns across 10 bases. CDR1 is MDHEN and CDR2 is SYDVKM in the germline V gene. This CDR3 has 15 amino acids. After removal of 4 bases from V and 6 bases from J, the junction contained 5 bases not matched to a gene.

The chain couples TRBV10-3 to TRBJ1-3; D is unclear. Germline V gives CDR1 ENHRY, CDR2 SYGVKD. CDR3 length: 12 amino acids. V was pared by 8 bases and J by 8 bases, with 13 bases between. CDR3 nucleotide sequence: TGTGCCATCGGAAACAATATAGACACCATATATTTT. It specifies CAIGNNIDTIYF.

The chain has TRBV15 and TRBJ2-1, with D tentatively TRBD1 (5 bases). The CDR3 covers 15 residues. The germline CDR1 and CDR2 sequences are LNHNV and YYDKDF (reference sequence). V was trimmed by 0 bases and J by 3 bases, leaving 9 bases between them. The DNA of the CDR3 is TGTGCCACCAGCAGAGAAACAGGTAGCTACAATGAGCAGTTCTTC. It specifies CATSRETGSYNEQFF.

This chain links TRBV19 with TRBJ2-5; TRBD2 aligns across 7 bases. CDR1 LNHDA and CDR2 SQIVND come from the germline V gene (reference sequence). J was trimmed by 2 bases and V by 3 bases; bases with no gene match: 6. The CDR3 extends over 15 amino acids. The CDR3 here is CASSMHSGGQETQYF. CDR3 DNA: TGTGCCAGTAGTATGCACTCCGGGGGGCAAGAGACCCAGTACTTC. Variable domain in full (rest from reference TRBV19 and TRBJ2-5): DGGITQSPKYLFRKEGQNVTLSCEQNLNHDAMYWYRQDPGQGLRLIYYSQIVNDFQKGDIAEGYSVSREKKESFPLTVTSAQKNPTAFYLCASSMHSGGQETQYFGPGTRLLVL.

This chain connects TRBV2 to TRBJ1-4; TRBD1 agrees at 7 bases. After removal of 6 bases from V and 5 bases from J, the junction contained 21 bases not matched to a gene. Per germline, CDR1 SNHLY and CDR2 FYNNEI. The CDR3 has 19 amino acids. The CDR3 DNA sequence: TGTGCCAGCAGGCCTATGACGGGACAGCCAAACCCCCTAAATGAAAAACTGTTTTTT. Amino acids: CASRPMTGQPNPLNEKLFF.

The gene calls are TRBV27 and TRBJ1-1; D not resolved. The CDR3 covers 13 residues. V lost 6 bases to trimming and J lost 8 bases, with 16 bases between them. Germline lookup yields CDR1 MNHEY and CDR2 SMNVEV (reference sequence). In nucleotides, the CDR3 is TGTGCCAGCAGCCGGGCTCTCCTGGGGGAAGCTTTCTTT. Translation gives CASSRALLGEAFF.

V gene TRBV5-1 combines with J gene TRBJ1-2; 9 nucleotides line up with TRBD1. This CDR3 is 13 amino acids long. CDR1 and CDR2 from the germline V gene are SGHRS and YFSETQ. Trimming removed 6 bases from V and 4 bases from J; junction bases left unmatched: 4. CDR3 in amino acids: CASTGQGLYGYTF. CDR3 nucleotides: TGCGCCAGCACGGGACAGGGTCTCTATGGCTACACCTTC.

This clone was picked up one time. V gene TRBV4-3 combines with J gene TRBJ2-1; 13 bases are shared with TRBD2. The length of the CDR3 is 16 residues. Germline CDR1 is LGHNA and CDR2 is YSLEER. The ends lost 2 bases at V and 6 bases at J; junction bases unmatched: 4. The CDR3 protein is CASSQNGLAGANEQFF. The DNA for the CDR3 is TGCGCCAGCAGCCAAAACGGACTAGCGGGAGCCAATGAGCAGTTCTTC.

The chain couples TRBV29-1 to TRBJ2-4; the match to TRBD2 covers 7 bases. The CDR3 is 13 amino acids. Trimming cost V 0 bases and J 7 bases; bases outside gene matches: 3. The germline V gene has CDR1 SQVTM and CDR2 ANQGSEA. This CDR3 reads CSVEEWGGNIQYF. CDR3 sequence (DNA): TGCAGCGTTGAAGAATGGGGGGGGAACATTCAGTACTTC.

Note on this clone: Other DNA sequences in the same sample also yield this CDR3. The V and J genes are TRBV7-9 and TRBJ2-7; 9 positions match TRBD2. Unmatched junction bases numbered 0, after V lost 3 bases and J lost 0 bases. The CDR3 is 14 amino acids. Germline values: CDR1 SEHNR, CDR2 FQNEAQ (reference sequence). DNA for the CDR3: TGTGCCAGCAGCTTTAGCGGGAGCTCCTACGAGCAGTACTTC. Residues: CASSFSGSSYEQYF.